Presented here are 5 T cell receptor beta chains from one specimen sequenced in a study of cytomegalovirus exposure and HLA in healthy donors. PCR employed 60 Vbeta and 13 Jbeta primers. The assay was immunoSEQ multiplex PCR, and TCRdb's table has in-frame clones only and misses some. The repertoire includes 200,000 to 250,000 clones, 76% of them detected once, and 0.63% sits in the top ten. Sequenced: PBMCs. These receptors came from a young man in good health and CMV-seronegative.

The V call is TRBV7-9, the J call TRBJ2-1, with 10 bases aligning to TRBD2. Germline CDR1 SEHNR, CDR2 FQNEAQ (reference sequence). The CDR3 has 14 amino acids. V was pared by 3 bases and J by 9 bases, with 5 bases of the junction left unmatched. The CDR3: CASSLGLAMGEQFF. CDR3 nucleotide sequence: TGTGCCAGCAGCTTGGGACTAGCGATGGGTGAGCAGTTCTTC.

Regarding this clone: At the DNA level, this CDR3 is encoded by other sequences in the same sample as well. CDR3 loop: CASSLSRGYEQYF. DNA of the CDR3: TGTGCCAGCAGTTTAAGCAGGGGCTACGAGCAGTACTTC. This chain uses TRBV27 with TRBJ2-7; tentative D call: TRBD1 (6 bases). V was clipped by 2 bases and J by 3 bases, with 8 bases between them. CDR1 and CDR2 from the germline V gene are MNHEY and SMNVEV (reference sequence). The CDR3 runs to 13 residues.

The chain couples TRBV5-1 to TRBJ1-6; perhaps TRBD1 as D (6 bases). The CDR3 contains 15 residues. Trimming left V 1 base short and J 7 bases short, with 12 bases between. CDR1 is SGHRS, CDR2 YFSETQ, per germline. The CDR3 coding sequence is TGCGCCAGCAGCTTGTCCCACAGGGCCAATTCACCCCTCCACTTT. Its translation is CASSLSHRANSPLHF. Looking up the rest from reference TRBV5-1 and TRBJ1-6 gives the full variable domain: KAGVTQTPRYLIKTRGQQVTLSCSPISGHRSVSWYQQTPGQGLQFLFEYFSETQRNKGNFPGRFSGRQFSNSRSEMNVSTLELGDSALYLCASSLSHRANSPLHFGNGTRLTVT.

The chain links TRBV29-1 to TRBJ2-3, with TRBD2 as a possible D gene (6 bases). Trimming took off 1 base at V and 5 bases at J, with 10 bases between the two ends. Germline CDR1 and CDR2: SQVTM and ANQGSEA. This CDR3 spans 13 amino acids. CDR3 residues: CSVEVTGEDTQYF. The DNA for the CDR3 is TGCAGCGTTGAAGTGACGGGAGAAGATACGCAGTATTTT.

This CDR3 is CASSLSGNYEQYF. DNA for the CDR3: TGTGCCAGCAGCTTGAGCGGCAACTACGAGCAGTACTTC. The chain couples TRBV11-2 to TRBJ2-7, with TRBD2 as a possible D gene (5 bases). The CDR3 runs 13 residues. Trimming took 3 bases from V and 3 from J, leaving 9 bases between them. CDR1 and CDR2 (germline): SGHAT, FQNNGV.